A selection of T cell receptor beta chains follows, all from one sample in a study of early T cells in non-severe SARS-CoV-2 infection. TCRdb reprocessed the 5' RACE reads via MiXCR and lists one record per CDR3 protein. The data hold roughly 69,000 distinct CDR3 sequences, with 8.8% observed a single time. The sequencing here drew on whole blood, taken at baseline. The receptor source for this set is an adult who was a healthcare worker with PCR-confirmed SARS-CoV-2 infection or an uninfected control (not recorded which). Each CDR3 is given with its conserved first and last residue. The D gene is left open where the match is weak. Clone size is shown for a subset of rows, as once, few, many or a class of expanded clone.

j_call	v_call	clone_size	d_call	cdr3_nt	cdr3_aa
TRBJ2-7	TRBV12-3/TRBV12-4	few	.	TGTGCCAGCAGTTTAAGCGGGTTTTTGGGGGAGCAGTACTTC	CASSLSGFLGEQYF
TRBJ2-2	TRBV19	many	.	TGTGCCAGTACCCTGGCCGGGACGTTGAACACCGGGGAGCTGTTTTTT	CASTLAGTLNTGELFF
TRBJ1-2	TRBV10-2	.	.	TGCGCCAGCAGTGAGGATAAGTCGGACCCTGGGGCCGTGGACTATGGCTACACCTTC	CASSEDKSDPGAVDYGYTF
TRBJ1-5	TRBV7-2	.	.	TGTGCCAGCAGCCCCGGGAACACCGATCAGCCCCAGCATTTT	CASSPGNTDQPQHF
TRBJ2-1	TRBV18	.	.	TGTGCCAGCTCACTGTTTAACGCGTACAATGAGCAGTTCTTC	CASSLFNAYNEQFF
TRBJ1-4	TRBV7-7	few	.	TGTGCTAGCAGCTTAGCGAGGACGGGGAAACTGTTTTTT	CASSLARTGKLFF
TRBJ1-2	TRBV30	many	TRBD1	TGTGCCTGGAGCCCGGGACAGGGGTTTTTTGGCTACACCTTC	CAWSPGQGFFGYTF
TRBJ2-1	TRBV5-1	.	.	TGCGCCAGCAGCTTGGATGCCGTACCCGGCTCTGAGCAGTTCTTC	CASSLDAVPGSEQFF
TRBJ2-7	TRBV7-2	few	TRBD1	TGTGCCAGCAGTCGGGACAGATACTACGAGCAGTACTTC	CASSRDRYYEQYF
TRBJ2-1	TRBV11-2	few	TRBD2	TGTGCCAGCAGCTTACAGGCGCCGGGACTAGCGGGAGAGTACAATGAGCAGTTCTTC	CASSLQAPGLAGEYNEQFF
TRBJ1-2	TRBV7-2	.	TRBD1	TGTGCCAGCAAGGAAACTGGTGGGACAGGGGGCGTCTATGGCTACACCTTC	CASKETGGTGGVYGYTF
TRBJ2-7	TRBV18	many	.	TGTGCCAGCTCACCGCGCCTGGGGAAAGACGCCTACGAGCAGTACTTC	CASSPRLGKDAYEQYF
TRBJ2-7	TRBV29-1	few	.	TGCAGCGTTGAGTCAGACAACTACGAGCAGTACTTC	CSVESDNYEQYF